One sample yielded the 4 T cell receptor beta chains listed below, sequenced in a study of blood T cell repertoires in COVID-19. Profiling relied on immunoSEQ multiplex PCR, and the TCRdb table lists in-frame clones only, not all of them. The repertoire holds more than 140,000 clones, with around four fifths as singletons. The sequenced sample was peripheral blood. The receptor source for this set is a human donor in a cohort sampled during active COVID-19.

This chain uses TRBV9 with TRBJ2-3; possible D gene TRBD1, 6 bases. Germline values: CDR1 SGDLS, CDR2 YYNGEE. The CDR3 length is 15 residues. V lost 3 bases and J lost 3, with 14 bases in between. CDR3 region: CASSERQAWTDTQYF. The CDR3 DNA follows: TGTGCCAGCAGCGAACGACAGGCATGGACAGATACGCAGTATTTT.

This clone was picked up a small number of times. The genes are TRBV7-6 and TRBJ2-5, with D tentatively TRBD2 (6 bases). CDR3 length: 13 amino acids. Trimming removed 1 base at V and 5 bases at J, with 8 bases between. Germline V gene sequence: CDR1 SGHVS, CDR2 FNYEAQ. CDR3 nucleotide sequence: TGTGCCAGCAGCTTAGGAGGGAGGGAGACCCAGTACTTC. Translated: CASSLGGRETQYF.

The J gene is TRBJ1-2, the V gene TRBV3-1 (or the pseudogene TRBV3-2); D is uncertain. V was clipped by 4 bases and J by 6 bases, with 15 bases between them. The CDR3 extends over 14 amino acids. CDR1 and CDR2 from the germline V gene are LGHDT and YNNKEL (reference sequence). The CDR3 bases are TGTGCCAGCAGCCCCGGGTCAAAGAAGCATGGCTACACCTTC. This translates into CASSPGSKKHGYTF.

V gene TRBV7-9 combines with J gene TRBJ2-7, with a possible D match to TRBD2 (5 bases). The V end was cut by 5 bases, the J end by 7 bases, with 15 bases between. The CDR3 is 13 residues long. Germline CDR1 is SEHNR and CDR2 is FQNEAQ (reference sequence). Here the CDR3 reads CASSPLGVGEQYF. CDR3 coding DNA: TGTGCCAGCAGCCCCCTCGGGGTGGGGGAGCAGTACTTC.